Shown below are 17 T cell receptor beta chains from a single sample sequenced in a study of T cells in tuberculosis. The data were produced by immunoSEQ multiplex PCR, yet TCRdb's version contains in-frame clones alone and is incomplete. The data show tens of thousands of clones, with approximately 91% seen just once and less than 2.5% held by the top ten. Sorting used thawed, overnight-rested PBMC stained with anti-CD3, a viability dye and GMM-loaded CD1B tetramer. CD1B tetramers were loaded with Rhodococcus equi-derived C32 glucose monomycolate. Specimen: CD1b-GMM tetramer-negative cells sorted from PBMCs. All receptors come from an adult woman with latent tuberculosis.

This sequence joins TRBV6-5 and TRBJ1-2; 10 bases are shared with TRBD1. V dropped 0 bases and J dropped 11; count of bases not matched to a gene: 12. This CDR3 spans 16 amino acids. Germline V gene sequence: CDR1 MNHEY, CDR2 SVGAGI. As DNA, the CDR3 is TGTGCCAGCAGTTACTCGTTTACGGGACAGGGGAACTGGTACACCTTC. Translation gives CASSYSFTGQGNWYTF.

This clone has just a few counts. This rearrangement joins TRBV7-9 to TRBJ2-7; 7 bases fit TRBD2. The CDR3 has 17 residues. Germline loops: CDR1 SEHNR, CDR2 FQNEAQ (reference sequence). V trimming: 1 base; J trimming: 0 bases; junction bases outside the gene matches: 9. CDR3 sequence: CASSLEGGSGRSYEQYV. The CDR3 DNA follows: TGTGCCAGCAGCTTAGAAGGCGGGAGCGGGCGCTCCTACGAGCAGTACGTC.

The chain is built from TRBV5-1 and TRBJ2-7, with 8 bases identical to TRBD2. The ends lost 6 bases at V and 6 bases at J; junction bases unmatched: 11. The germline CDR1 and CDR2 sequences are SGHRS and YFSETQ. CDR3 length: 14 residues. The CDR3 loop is CASTPGGVEGEQYF. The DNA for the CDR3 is TGCGCCAGCACCCCCGGGGGGGTCGAAGGCGAGCAGTACTTC.

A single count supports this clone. Here the CDR3 DNA reads TGTGCCAGCAGCTCAGGGGTTTTGGCCTACGAGCAGTACTTC. It codes for CASSSGVLAYEQYF. The chain couples TRBV5-4 to TRBJ2-7; TRBD1 might be the D (6 bases). Germline CDR1 reads SGHNT; CDR2 reads YYREEE (reference sequence). V was clipped by 3 bases and J by 2 bases, with 12 bases between them. The length of the CDR3 is 14 residues.

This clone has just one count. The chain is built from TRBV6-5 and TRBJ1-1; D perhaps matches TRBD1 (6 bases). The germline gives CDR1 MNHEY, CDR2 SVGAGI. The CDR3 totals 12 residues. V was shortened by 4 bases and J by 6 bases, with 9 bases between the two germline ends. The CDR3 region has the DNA TGTGCCAGCAGTTTACAGGGTCCTGAAGCTTTCTTT. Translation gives CASSLQGPEAFF.

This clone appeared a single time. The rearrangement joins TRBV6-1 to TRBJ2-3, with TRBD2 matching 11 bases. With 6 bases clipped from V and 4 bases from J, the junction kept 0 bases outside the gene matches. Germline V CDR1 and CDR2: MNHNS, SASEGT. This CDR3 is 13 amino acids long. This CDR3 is CASRLAGADTQYF. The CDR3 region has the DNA TGTGCCAGCAGACTAGCGGGGGCAGATACGCAGTATTTT.

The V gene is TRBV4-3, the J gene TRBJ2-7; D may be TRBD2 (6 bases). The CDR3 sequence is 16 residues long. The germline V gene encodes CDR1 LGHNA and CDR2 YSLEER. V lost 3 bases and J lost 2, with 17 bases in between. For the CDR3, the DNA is TGCGCCAGCAGCCATGATCCGGGACGGAGGGCCTACGAGCAGTACTTC. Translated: CASSHDPGRRAYEQYF.

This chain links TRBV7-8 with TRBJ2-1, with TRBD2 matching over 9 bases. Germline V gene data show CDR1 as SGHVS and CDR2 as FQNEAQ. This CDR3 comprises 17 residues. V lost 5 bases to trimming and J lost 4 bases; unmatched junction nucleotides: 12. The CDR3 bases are TGTGCCAGCAGCGCGGGAGGGAGCGGGGGTGCGTACAATGAGCAGTTCTTC. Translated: CASSAGGSGGAYNEQFF. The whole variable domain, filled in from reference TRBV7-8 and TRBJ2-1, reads GAGVSQSPRYKVAKRGQDVALRCDPISGHVSLFWYQQALGQGPEFLTYFQNEAQLDKSGLPSDRFFAERPEGSVSTLKIQRTQQEDSAVYLCASSAGGSGGAYNEQFFGPGTRLTVL.

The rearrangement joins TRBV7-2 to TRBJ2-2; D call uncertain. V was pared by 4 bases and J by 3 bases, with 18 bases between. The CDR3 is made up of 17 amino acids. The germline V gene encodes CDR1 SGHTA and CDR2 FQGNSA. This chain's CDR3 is CASSSLGGFFDTGELFF. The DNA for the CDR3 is TGTGCCAGCAGCTCCCTTGGCGGATTCTTCGACACCGGGGAGCTGTTTTTT.

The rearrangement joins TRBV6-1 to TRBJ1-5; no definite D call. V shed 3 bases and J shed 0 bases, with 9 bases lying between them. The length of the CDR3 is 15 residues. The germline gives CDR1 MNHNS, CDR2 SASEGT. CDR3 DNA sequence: TGTGCCAGCAGTGACCCCCCAGATAGCAATCAGCCCCAGCATTTT. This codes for CASSDPPDSNQPQHF.

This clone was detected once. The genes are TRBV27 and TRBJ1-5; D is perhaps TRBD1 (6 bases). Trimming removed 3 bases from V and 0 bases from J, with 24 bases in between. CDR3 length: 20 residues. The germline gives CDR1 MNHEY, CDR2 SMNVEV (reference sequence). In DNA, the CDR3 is TGTGCCAGCAGTTTCTTCTCTGTCGGCAGGGGAGGGGGTAGCAATCAGCCCCAGCATTTT. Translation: CASSFFSVGRGGGSNQPQHF.

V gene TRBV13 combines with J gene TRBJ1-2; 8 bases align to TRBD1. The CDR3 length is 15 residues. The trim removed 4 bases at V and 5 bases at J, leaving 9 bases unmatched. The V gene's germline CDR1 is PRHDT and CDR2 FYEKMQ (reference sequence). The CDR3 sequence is CASSSETGEFYGYTF. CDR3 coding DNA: TGTGCCAGCAGCTCCGAGACAGGGGAATTTTATGGCTACACCTTC.

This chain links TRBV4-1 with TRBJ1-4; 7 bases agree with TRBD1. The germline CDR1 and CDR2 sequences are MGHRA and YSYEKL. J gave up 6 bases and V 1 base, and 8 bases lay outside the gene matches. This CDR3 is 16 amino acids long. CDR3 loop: CASSQVPTGVDEKLFF. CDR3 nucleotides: TGCGCCAGCAGCCAAGTGCCAACAGGGGTGGATGAAAAACTGTTTTTT.

The chain's CDR3 is CASSLQPGLSTDTQYF. For the CDR3, the DNA is TGCGCCAGCAGCCTCCAACCTGGGCTTAGCACAGATACGCAGTATTTT. V is TRBV4-1 and J is TRBJ2-3, with no clear D. Germline CDR1 MGHRA, CDR2 YSYEKL. There are 16 residues in the CDR3. The V end was cut by 4 bases, the J end by 0 bases, with 14 bases between.

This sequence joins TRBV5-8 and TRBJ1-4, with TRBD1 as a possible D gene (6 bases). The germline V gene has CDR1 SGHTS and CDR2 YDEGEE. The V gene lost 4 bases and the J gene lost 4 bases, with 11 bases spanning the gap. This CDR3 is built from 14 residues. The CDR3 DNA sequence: TGTGCCAGCAGCACCGGACAGCTTAATGAAAAACTGTTTTTT. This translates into CASSTGQLNEKLFF.

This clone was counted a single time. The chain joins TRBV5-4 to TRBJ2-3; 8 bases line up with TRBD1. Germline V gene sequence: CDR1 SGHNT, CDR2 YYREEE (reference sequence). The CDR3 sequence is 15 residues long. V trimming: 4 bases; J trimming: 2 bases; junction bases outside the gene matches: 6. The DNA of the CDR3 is TGTGCCAGCAGCCAGGACAGGGCCATCACAGATACGCAGTATTTT. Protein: CASSQDRAITDTQYF.

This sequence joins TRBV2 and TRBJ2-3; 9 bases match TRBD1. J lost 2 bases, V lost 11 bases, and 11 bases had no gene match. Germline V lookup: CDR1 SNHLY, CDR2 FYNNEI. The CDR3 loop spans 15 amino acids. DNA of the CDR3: TGTGCCTCGGTGAAGGGGACAGGGAACACAGATACGCAGTATTTT. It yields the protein CASVKGTGNTDTQYF. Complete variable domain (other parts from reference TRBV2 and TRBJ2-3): EPEVTQTPSHQVTQMGQEVILRCVPISNHLYFYWYRQILGQKVEFLVSFYNNEISEKSEIFDDQFSVERPDGSNFTLKIRSTKLEDSAMYFCASVKGTGNTDTQYFGPGTRLTVL.